The 16 T cell receptor beta chains below come from one sample, sequenced in a study of OX40 agonist ivuxolimab in advanced cancers. Clones were sequenced by immunoSEQ multiplex PCR, and TCRdb holds only the in-frame ones, with some missing. The data show about 76,000 clones, with 85% seen just once and 0.61% held by the top ten. The sequenced sample was CD4+ or CD8+ T cells sorted from blood, obtained in a trial of the OX40 agonist ivuxolimab. These receptors were collected from an adult with an advanced solid tumor such as melanoma, head and neck, liver or kidney cancer.

The J gene is TRBJ2-7, the V gene TRBV6-5; TRBD1 matches 8 bases. After removal of 6 bases from V and 9 bases from J, the junction contained 13 bases not matched to a gene. The CDR3 runs to 14 residues. The germline V gene encodes CDR1 MNHEY and CDR2 SVGAGI. In DNA form, the CDR3 reads TGTGCCAGCAGATCCGGGACAGGTGCCCCGGGGCAGTACTTC. This gives the protein CASRSGTGAPGQYF.

The chain recombines TRBV5-6 with TRBJ2-3; TRBD2 agrees at 8 bases. V shed 2 bases, J shed 2 bases, and the junction held 1 base outside the gene matches. This CDR3 comprises 14 residues. CDR1 and CDR2 (germline): SGHDT, YYEEEE. The CDR3 loop reads CASSFSGVTDTQYF. CDR3 DNA sequence: TGTGCCAGCAGCTTTAGCGGGGTCACAGATACGCAGTATTTT.

The rearrangement joins TRBV4-3 to TRBJ1-3; D may be TRBD1 (6 bases). The ends were cut back, 1 base at V and 1 base at J, with 11 bases in the middle. Germline CDR1 and CDR2: LGHNA and YSLEER. CDR3 size: 16 residues. The chain's CDR3 is CASSQGGGRSGNTIYF. In nucleotides, the CDR3 is TGCGCCAGCAGCCAAGGGGGGGGCAGGTCTGGAAACACCATATATTTT.

The chain is built from TRBV7-9 and TRBJ2-3; perhaps D is TRBD1 or TRBD2 (7 bases each). Trimming removed 2 bases from V and 5 bases from J, with 17 bases in between. This CDR3 region has 16 residues. CDR1 and CDR2 (germline): SEHNR, FQNEAQ (reference sequence). DNA of the CDR3: TGTGCCAGCAGCTTAAATTCCCAGGGGGAGGGAGATACGCAGTATTTT. This codes for CASSLNSQGEGDTQYF.

The gene calls are TRBV6-5 and TRBJ2-7; D perhaps matches TRBD1 (5 bases). The CDR3 sequence is 14 residues long. V was shortened by 6 bases and J by 3 bases, with 15 bases between the two germline ends. CDR1 and CDR2 (germline): MNHEY, SVGAGI. The CDR3 is CASSPRTPIYEQYF. Written as DNA, the CDR3 is TGTGCCAGCAGCCCCCGGACACCAATCTACGAGCAGTACTTC.

The V and J genes are TRBV18 and TRBJ1-1; D might be TRBD1 (5 bases). The CDR3 runs 14 residues. V was cut by 0 bases and J by 4 bases, with 9 bases left in between. The V gene's germline CDR1 is KGHSH and CDR2 LQKENI. Here the CDR3 reads CASSPPGERTEAFF. In nucleotides, the CDR3 is TGTGCCAGCTCACCACCGGGGGAGCGCACTGAAGCTTTCTTT. The full variable domain, with the rest looked up from reference TRBV18 and TRBJ1-1, is NAGVMQNPRHLVRRRGQEARLRCSPMKGHSHVYWYRQLPEEGLKFMVYLQKENIIDESGMPKERFSAEFPKEGPSILRIQQVVRGDSAAYFCASSPPGERTEAFFGQGTRLTVV.

The chain is built from TRBV6-5 and TRBJ1-1; D possibly corresponds to TRBD1 (5 bases). The CDR3 is made up of 14 amino acids. Looked up from germline, CDR1 is MNHEY and CDR2 is SVGAGI. V lost 6 bases to trimming and J lost 0 bases, with 11 bases between them. The CDR3 coding sequence is TGTGCCAGCAGCCGTGGGGCCCTGAACACTGAAGCTTTCTTT. It is translated as CASSRGALNTEAFF.

The CDR3 loop reads CASSLVGLLTDTQYF. CDR3 nucleotides: TGTGCCAGCAGCTTAGTTGGACTCCTCACAGATACGCAGTATTTT. This chain uses TRBV7-8 with TRBJ2-3; D may be TRBD2 (5 bases). The CDR3 runs to 15 residues. In germline, CDR1 is SGHVS, CDR2 FQNEAQ. Between the trimmed V and J ends, which lost 1 base and 2 bases, there was a span of 10 bases.

V is TRBV30 and J is TRBJ1-2; 9 bases agree with TRBD1. Germline loops: CDR1 GTSNPN, CDR2 SVGIG (reference sequence). The CDR3 is 17 amino acids. With 0 bases clipped from V and 2 bases from J, the junction kept 10 bases outside the gene matches. For the CDR3, the DNA is TGTGCCTGGAGTGTTCAGCTGGGACAGGGTTTCAACTATGGCTACACCTTC. It codes for CAWSVQLGQGFNYGYTF.

CDR3: CASSVGVGGLNEQYF. The CDR3 DNA is TGTGCCAGCAGCGTAGGGGTCGGGGGGTTAAACGAGCAGTACTTC. This chain uses TRBV9 with TRBJ2-7; 7 nucleotides line up with TRBD2. The germline gives CDR1 SGDLS, CDR2 YYNGEE. Losses at the gene ends were 0 bases for V and 5 bases for J; bases not matched to a gene: 8. CDR3 length equals 15 residues.

As DNA, the CDR3 is TGTGCCTGGAGTCGGGACAGGGGGTACGAGCAGTACTTC. Amino acids: CAWSRDRGYEQYF. The chain recombines TRBV30 with TRBJ2-7; 11 bases are a match to TRBD1. With V trimmed by 2 bases and J by 4 bases, 1 base remained unmatched. Germline CDR1 is GTSNPN and CDR2 is SVGIG (reference sequence). The CDR3 is 13 residues long.

This chain joins TRBV7-2 and TRBJ1-5; 8 nucleotides match TRBD1. CDR3 length equals 15 residues. CDR1 and CDR2 from the germline V gene are SGHTA and FQGNSA. The V and J ends lost 5 bases and 7 bases, in that order; junction bases with no gene match: 10. The CDR3 spells CASSTRTGQDQPQHF. CDR3 DNA sequence: TGTGCCAGCAGCACCCGGACAGGGCAGGACCAGCCCCAGCATTTT.

The chain combines TRBV9 with TRBJ2-3; D is ambiguous. Germline V lookup: CDR1 SGDLS, CDR2 YYNGEE. The V gene lost 3 bases and the J gene lost 6 bases, with 17 bases spanning the gap. This CDR3 is 15 amino acids long. The DNA of the CDR3 is TGTGCCAGCAGCGCGCCCGGAATTCATGAGGATACGCAGTATTTT. Protein product: CASSAPGIHEDTQYF.

This clone has just one count. This rearrangement joins TRBV9 to TRBJ2-1; D possibly corresponds to TRBD2 (6 bases). From germline, CDR1 is SGDLS and CDR2 YYNGEE. This CDR3 is built from 14 residues. Between the trimmed V and J ends, which lost 4 bases and 5 bases, there was a span of 13 bases. The CDR3 sequence: CASSLGLTNNEQFF. In DNA form, the CDR3 reads TGTGCCAGCAGCTTGGGACTGACTAACAATGAGCAGTTCTTC.

The chain uses TRBV4-3 and TRBJ2-4; the D call may be TRBD1 or TRBD2 (5 bases each). The CDR3 has 14 residues. Germline V gene sequence: CDR1 LGHNA, CDR2 YSLEER. V lost 1 base and J 6 bases, leaving 10 bases between the germline ends. The CDR3 sequence is CASSQGGGLNIQYF. The DNA for the CDR3 is TGCGCCAGCAGCCAAGGTGGGGGTTTAAACATTCAGTACTTC.

V usage is TRBV12-5 and J usage is TRBJ1-2; TRBD1 aligns across 9 bases. V dropped 1 base and J dropped 4; count of bases not matched to a gene: 4. Germline lookup yields CDR1 LGHNT and CDR2 FRNRAP. The CDR3 loop spans 15 amino acids. The CDR3 is CASGLALQGAYGYTF. The CDR3 DNA follows: TGTGCTAGTGGTTTGGCCCTACAGGGGGCCTATGGCTACACCTTC. Drawing the rest from reference TRBV12-5 and TRBJ1-2, the complete variable domain is DARVTQTPRHKVTEMGQEVTMRCQPILGHNTVFWYRQTMMQGLELLAYFRNRAPLDDSGMPKDRFSAEMPDATLATLKIQPSEPRDSAVYFCASGLALQGAYGYTFGSGTRLTVV.